The T cell receptor (beta chain) under discussion was sequenced for a study of blood T cell repertoires in COVID-19. Turning to the study itself: The United States, Italy and Spain supplied acute and convalescent COVID-19 samples.

In the source study's methods: Estimates of nucleated cell counts were drawn from the amplification of reference gene primers. Assay: immunoSEQ multiplex PCR; the TCRdb copy retains only in-frame clones and omits some. V and J calls and clone size are as listed in that table; D and trimming were resolved from the DNA. The sample consists of fewer than 350,000 clones, approximately 87% of them appearing once. The germline V gene has CDR1 MNHEY and CDR2 SVGAGI. Germline trimming cut 6 bases from V and 9 bases from J; bases unmatched to any gene: 7. The CDR3 consists of 13 residues. V usage is TRBV6-5 and J usage is TRBJ1-5; 8 bases line up with TRBD1. This sequence originates from a woman aged 50 to 60 who had recovered from COVID-19. The sample comprised peripheral blood. The CDR3 DNA is TGTGCCAGCAGCTCAACAGGGGGGAGGCCCCAGCATTTT. Translating gives CASSSTGGRPQHF.